This TCR beta chain was retrieved from a study of blood T cells in healthy people across ages. In its sample, this clonotype was seen once. The germline V and J ends were trimmed by 1 base and 7 bases, with 8 bases remaining between them. The CDR3 runs 13 residues. Per germline, CDR1 MNHNS and CDR2 SASEGT. A sample-barcoded 5' primer and a J-beta primer mix were used in a second PCR of about 7 to 12 cycles. TCRdb recomputed calls from the 5' RACE reads with MiXCR, one row per CDR3 protein. The table records over 500,000 distinct CDR3 sequences, around a quarter of them present only once. The same sample was also used in a study of T cells of mothers and their children. Per that study: A few healthy Caucasian mothers, along with their six children, were the donors. Sequencing got over 8 million TCR beta CDR3 reads from each mother and several million from each child.

The sequenced sample consisted of blood. V is TRBV6-1 and J is TRBJ2-1; D might be TRBD2 (5 bases). This sequence originates from a boy younger than 10 in good health. Here the CDR3 DNA reads TGTGCCAGCAGTGAAGATAGGAGGAATGAGCAGTTCTTC. Its translation: CASSEDRRNEQFF.